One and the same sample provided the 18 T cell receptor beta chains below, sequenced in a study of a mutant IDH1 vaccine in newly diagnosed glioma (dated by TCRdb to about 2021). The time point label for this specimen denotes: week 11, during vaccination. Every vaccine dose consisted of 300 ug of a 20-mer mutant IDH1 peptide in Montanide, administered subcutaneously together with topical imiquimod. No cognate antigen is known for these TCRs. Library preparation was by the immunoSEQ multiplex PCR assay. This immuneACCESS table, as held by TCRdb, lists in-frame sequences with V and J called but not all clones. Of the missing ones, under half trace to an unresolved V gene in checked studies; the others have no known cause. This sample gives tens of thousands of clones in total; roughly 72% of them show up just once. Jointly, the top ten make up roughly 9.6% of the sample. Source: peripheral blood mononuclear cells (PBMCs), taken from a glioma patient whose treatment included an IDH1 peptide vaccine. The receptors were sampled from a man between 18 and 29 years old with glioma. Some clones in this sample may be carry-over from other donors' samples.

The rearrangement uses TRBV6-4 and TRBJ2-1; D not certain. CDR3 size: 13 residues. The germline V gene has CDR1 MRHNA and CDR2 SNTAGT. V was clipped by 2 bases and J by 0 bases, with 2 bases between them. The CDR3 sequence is CASSDSSYNEQFF. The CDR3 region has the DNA TGTGCCAGCAGTGACAGCTCCTACAATGAGCAGTTCTTC.

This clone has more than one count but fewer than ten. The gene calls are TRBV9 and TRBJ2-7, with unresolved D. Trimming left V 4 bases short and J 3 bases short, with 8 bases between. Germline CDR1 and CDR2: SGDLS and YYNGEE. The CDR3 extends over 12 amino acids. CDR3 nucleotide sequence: TGTGCCAGCAGCCCCAATTTCTACGAGCAGTACTTC. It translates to CASSPNFYEQYF.

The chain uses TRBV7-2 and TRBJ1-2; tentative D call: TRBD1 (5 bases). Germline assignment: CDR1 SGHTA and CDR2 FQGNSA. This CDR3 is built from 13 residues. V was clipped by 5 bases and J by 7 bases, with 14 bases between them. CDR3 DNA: TGTGCCAGCAGCCGGGGCCCTCGGGGTGGCTACACCTTC. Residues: CASSRGPRGGYTF. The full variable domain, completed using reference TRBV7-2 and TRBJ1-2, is GAGVSQSPSNKVTEKGKDVELRCDPISGHTALYWYRQSLGQGLEFLIYFQGNSAPDKSGLPSDRFSAERTGGSVSTLTIQRTQQEDSAVYLCASSRGPRGGYTFGSGTRLTVV.

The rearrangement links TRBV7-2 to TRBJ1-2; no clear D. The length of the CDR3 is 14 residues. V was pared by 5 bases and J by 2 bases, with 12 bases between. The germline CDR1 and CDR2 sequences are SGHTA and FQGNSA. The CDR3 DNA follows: TGTGCCAGCAGCCTGACTCCGGCGAACTATGGCTACACCTTC. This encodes CASSLTPANYGYTF.

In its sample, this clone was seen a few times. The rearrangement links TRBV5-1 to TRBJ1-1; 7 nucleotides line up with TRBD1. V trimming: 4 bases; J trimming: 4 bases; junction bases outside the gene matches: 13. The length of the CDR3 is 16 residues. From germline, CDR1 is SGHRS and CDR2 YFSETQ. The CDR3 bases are TGCGCCAGCAGCCGGGGACGGGGGCAGGGGGGCACTGAAGCTTTCTTT. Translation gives CASSRGRGQGGTEAFF. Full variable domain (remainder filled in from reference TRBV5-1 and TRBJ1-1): KAGVTQTPRYLIKTRGQQVTLSCSPISGHRSVSWYQQTPGQGLQFLFEYFSETQRNKGNFPGRFSGRQFSNSRSEMNVSTLELGDSALYLCASSRGRGQGGTEAFFGQGTRLTVV.

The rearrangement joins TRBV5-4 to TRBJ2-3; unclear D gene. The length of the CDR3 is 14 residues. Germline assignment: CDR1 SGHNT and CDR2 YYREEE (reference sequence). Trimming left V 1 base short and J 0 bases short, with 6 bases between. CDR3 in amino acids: CASSLMGSTDTQYF. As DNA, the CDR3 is TGTGCCAGCAGCTTGATGGGGAGCACAGATACGCAGTATTTT.

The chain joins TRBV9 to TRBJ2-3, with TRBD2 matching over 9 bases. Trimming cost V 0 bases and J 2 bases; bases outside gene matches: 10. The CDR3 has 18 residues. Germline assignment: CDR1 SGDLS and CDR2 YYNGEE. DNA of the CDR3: TGTGCCAGCAGCGTAGCCCCTCACCTAGCGGGGCACACAGATACGCAGTATTTT. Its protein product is CASSVAPHLAGHTDTQYF. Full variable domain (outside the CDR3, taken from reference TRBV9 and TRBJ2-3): DSGVTQTPKHLITATGQRVTLRCSPRSGDLSVYWYQQSLDQGLQFLIQYYNGEERAKGNILERFSAQQFPDLHSELNLSSLELGDSALYFCASSVAPHLAGHTDTQYFGPGTRLTVL.

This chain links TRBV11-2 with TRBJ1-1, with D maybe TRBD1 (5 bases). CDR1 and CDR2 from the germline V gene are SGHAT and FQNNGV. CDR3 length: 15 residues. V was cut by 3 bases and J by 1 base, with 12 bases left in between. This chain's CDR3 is CASSFFQGRNTEAFF. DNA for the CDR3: TGTGCCAGCAGCTTCTTTCAGGGACGGAACACTGAAGCTTTCTTT.

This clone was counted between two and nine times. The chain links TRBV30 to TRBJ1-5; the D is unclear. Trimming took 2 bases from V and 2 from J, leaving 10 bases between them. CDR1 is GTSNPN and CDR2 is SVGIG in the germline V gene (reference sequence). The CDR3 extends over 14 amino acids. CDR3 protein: CAWSPGGGNQPQHF. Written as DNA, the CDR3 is TGTGCCTGGAGTCCCGGCGGGGGCAATCAGCCCCAGCATTTT.

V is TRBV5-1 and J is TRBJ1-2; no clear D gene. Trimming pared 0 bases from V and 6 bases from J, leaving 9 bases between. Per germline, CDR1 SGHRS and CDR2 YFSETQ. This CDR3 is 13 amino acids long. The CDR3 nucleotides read TGCGCCAGCAGCTTGGACATTTCCAATGGCTACACCTTC. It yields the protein CASSLDISNGYTF.

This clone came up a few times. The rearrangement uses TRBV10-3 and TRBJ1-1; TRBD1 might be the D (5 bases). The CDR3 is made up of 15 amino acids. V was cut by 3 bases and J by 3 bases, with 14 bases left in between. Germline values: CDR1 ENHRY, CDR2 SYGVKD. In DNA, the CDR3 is TGTGCCATCAGTGAAGTCAGGGAATTGGACACTGAAGCTTTCTTT. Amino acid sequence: CAISEVRELDTEAFF.

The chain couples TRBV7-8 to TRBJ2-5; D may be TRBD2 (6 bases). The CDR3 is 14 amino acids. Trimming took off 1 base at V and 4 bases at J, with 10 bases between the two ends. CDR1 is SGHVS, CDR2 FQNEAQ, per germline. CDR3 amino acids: CASSLGGGTETQYF. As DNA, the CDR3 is TGTGCCAGCAGCTTAGGTGGAGGGACAGAGACCCAGTACTTC.

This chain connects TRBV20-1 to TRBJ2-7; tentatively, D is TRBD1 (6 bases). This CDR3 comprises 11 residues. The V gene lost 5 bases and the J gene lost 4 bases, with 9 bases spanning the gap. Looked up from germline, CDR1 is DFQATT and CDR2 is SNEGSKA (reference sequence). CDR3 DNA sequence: TGCAGTGCTGTACAGGGTTACGAGCAGTACTTC. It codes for CSAVQGYEQYF.

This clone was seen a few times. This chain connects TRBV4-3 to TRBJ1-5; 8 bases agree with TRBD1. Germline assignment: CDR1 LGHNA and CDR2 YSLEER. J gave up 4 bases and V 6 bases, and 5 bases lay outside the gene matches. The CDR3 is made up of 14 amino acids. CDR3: CASSPTGDNQPQHF. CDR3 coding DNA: TGCGCCAGCAGTCCGACAGGGGATAATCAGCCCCAGCATTTT.

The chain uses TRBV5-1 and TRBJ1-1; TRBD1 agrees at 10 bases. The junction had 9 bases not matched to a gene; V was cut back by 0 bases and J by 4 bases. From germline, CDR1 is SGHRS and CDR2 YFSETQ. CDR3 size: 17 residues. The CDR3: CASSLDSGGTGATEAFF. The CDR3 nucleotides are TGCGCCAGCAGCTTGGATTCCGGTGGGACAGGGGCCACTGAAGCTTTCTTT.

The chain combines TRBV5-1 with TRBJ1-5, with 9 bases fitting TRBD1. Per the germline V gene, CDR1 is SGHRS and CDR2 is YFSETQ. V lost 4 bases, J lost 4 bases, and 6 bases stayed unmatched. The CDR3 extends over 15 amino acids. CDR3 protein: CASSAGQGGNQPQHF. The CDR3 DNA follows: TGCGCCAGCAGCGCGGGACAGGGAGGAAATCAGCCCCAGCATTTT.

DNA for the CDR3: TGCGCCAGCAGCTTTGGTGGGCGGGAGGGCCCGAACTACGAGCAGTACTTC. This translates into CASSFGGREGPNYEQYF. The chain has TRBV5-1 and TRBJ2-7, with TRBD2 matching over 9 bases. Germline V lookup: CDR1 SGHRS, CDR2 YFSETQ. This CDR3 is 17 amino acids long. Unmatched junction bases numbered 12, after V lost 2 bases and J lost 3 bases.

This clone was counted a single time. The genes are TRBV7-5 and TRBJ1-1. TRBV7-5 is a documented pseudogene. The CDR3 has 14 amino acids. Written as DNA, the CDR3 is TGTGCCAGAAGCTACACAGGTCCGGGGACTGAAGCTTTCTTT. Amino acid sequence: CARSYTGPGTEAFF.